This T cell receptor beta chain was profiled in a study of blood T cell repertoires in COVID-19. At the level of the study: Acute and convalescent COVID-19 samples came from the United States, Italy and Spain.

The CDR3 runs 18 residues. V was clipped by 4 bases and J by 2 bases, with 21 bases between them. Germline loops: CDR1 MNHEY, CDR2 SMNVEV (reference sequence). The authors' processing: By means of reference gene primer amplification, nucleated cell counts were estimated. Here immunoSEQ multiplex PCR was the method, and the copy in TCRdb shows in-frame clones only, minus some. Clone size and V and J calls were adopted from that table, with D and trimming inferred from the DNA. In the table there are some 350,000 clones, 90% to 95% of which are singletons. This clone was counted a single time. This TCR was recovered from a woman younger than 35 who had recovered from COVID-19. The chain uses TRBV27 and TRBJ2-1; the D gene is possibly TRBD2 (6 bases). Material for sequencing was peripheral blood. The CDR3 loop reads CASSSAYLATITYNEQFF. CDR3 DNA: TGTGCCAGCAGTTCCGCGTATCTAGCGACCATCACCTACAATGAGCAGTTCTTC.